This section outlines one TCR beta chain sequence together with its context. Its matching antigen is unknown. The CDR3 is 14 residues long. Germline CDR1 is MNHEY and CDR2 is SVGEGT. V gave up 5 bases and J gave up 3 bases, with 14 bases separating them. Treatment noted: roughly 20 received Ad26.COV2.S at low or high dose, single or two shots; 5 received placebo; per-sample allocation not given. The study sampled participants on day 63 after the first vaccine or placebo injection. Some clones are missing from TCRdb's copy, which holds only in-frame ones; the method was immunoSEQ multiplex PCR. Of 300,000 to 350,000 clones in the sample, around 90% are singletons; the top ten hold 6.4%. This entry comes from a study of Ad26.COV2.S vaccination and SARS-CoV-2 variants. Study information: Trial arm assignment for the donor was COV1001 Ad26.COV2.S. Overall study results and limits: Estimates derived from TCR breadth and depth analyses may have underestimated total T cell responses.

Sequencing was performed on peripheral blood, taken in a trial of Ad26.COV2.S vaccine versus placebo. The TCR comes from a person aged 18-60 years who received the Ad26.COV2.S COVID-19 vaccine or a placebo. The chain joins TRBV6-2 or TRBV6-3 to TRBJ2-7; tentative D call: TRBD1 (6 bases). The CDR3 coding sequence is TGTGCCAGCAGTCGAACGGACAGAAACTACGAGCAGTACTTC. Translated, it gives CASSRTDRNYEQYF.